Listed here is a single TCR beta chain. The antigen this receptor binds is unknown. This entry comes from a study of T cells expressing NK-cell markers (dated by TCRdb to the early 2020s). In the study overall: TCR beta-chain repertoires were profiled in sorted CD3+CD56+NKG2C+, CD3+CD56+NKG2C- and CD3+CD56-NKG2C+ T-cell subsets from fewer than 10 donors. Among the eight sequenced donors, only one was HCMV-seronegative, while the other seven were HCMV-seropositive. All eight donors whose samples were sequenced were randomly selected healthy volunteers, three of them men and five women. Illumina HiSeq 2000/2500, MiSeq or NextSeq was used to sequence libraries as 2 x 150 bp reads.

HCMV-specific IgG was detected in serum with a commercial ELISA kit to determine HCMV serostatus. Peripheral blood mononuclear cells were isolated from blood by Ficoll density gradient centrifugation. CDR1 is given as SGHNT and CDR2 as YENEEA, both from the germline V gene. The cysteine opens and the phenylalanine closes a CDR3 of 16 amino acids. Nucleotide data are not available. The paper as a whole reports these results and caveats: Those dominant clonotypes were again the most abundant among CD3+CD56-NKG2C+ cells in several donors, at roughly 25-65%. It remained unclear whether the expanded NKG2C-expressing T cell clones were specific for HCMV antigens. In six donors, the dominant CD3+CD56+NKG2C+ clonotypes were among the top 10 CD8+ clonotypes and accounted for about 1.0-7.5% of CD8+ T cells.

The instrument given in TCRdb is Illumina HiSeq 2000. 5'RACE template switching, by which a universal primer site and unique molecular identifiers were added, was used to make TCR beta cDNA libraries. cDNA synthesis was primed from the TCR beta constant segment, followed by two successive PCR amplification steps. The source study handled its data this way. MIGEC was used to demultiplex reads and group reads by UMI, and MiTCR was used to assemble and quantify clonotypes. To exclude erroneous sequences, only TCR cDNA sequences supported by at least two reads were retained. The tcR package was used for downstream repertoire analysis, and clonotypes were matched between fractions using CDR3 nucleotide sequence together with V segment. VDJmatch was used to annotate antigen specificity against VDJdb, with one amino acid substitution in CDR3 allowed. TCRdb reanalyzed the reads, keeping one entry per CDR3 protein sequence and omitting DNA. The V and J calls, along with clone size, are taken from TCRdb and not from the paper's own processing. For this sample, the table gives a few hundred thousand distinct CDR3 sequences. Clones ranked in the top ten supply 0.39% of the sample.

The sequence links TRBV11-3 to TRBJ2-1; there is no DNA to check the TCRdb D call of TRBD2. This TCR was sampled from a young man in good health. Donor details come from another sample of the same person, matched by shared clones. The sample comprised blood T cells: a sorted CD56 or NKG2C T cell subset, CD4+ or CD8+ T cells, or bulk PBMC T cells (not recorded which). CDR3 reads: CASSLTGTSFYNEQFF.